The next 8 T cell receptor beta chains were all read from a single sample in a study of shared clonotypes between healthy human individuals. Terminally differentiated effector memory CD45RA+ cells were left out of the naive CD8 fraction, which was CD45RO-negative and positively selected for CCR7. The repertoire was sequenced with immunoSEQ multiplex PCR; TCRdb's copy has only in-frame clones and lacks some. Of over 2 million clones detected, over 85% appear once; the ten largest clones hold 0.9% to 1.4%. The sample was naive CD8+ T cells sorted from blood. These receptors originate from a man younger than 35 in good health.

CDR3 nucleotide sequence: TGCGCCAGCAGCTCTAGAATACACCAGGGGACCTACCGATCAAGCAATCAGCCCCAGCATTTT. It specifies CASSSRIHQGTYRSSNQPQHF. The chain has TRBV10-1 and TRBJ1-5; weak D call: TRBD1 (6 bases). The V gene's germline CDR1 is WNHNN and CDR2 SYGVQD (reference sequence). Trimming took off 6 bases at V and 1 base at J, with 31 bases between the two ends. This CDR3 is 21 amino acids long.

The chain combines TRBV5-1 with TRBJ2-3; TRBD1 matches at 10 bases. In germline, CDR1 is SGHRS, CDR2 YFSETQ. V shed 4 bases and J 4 bases; nucleotides not matched to a gene: 6. The CDR3 is 15 residues long. The CDR3 sequence is CASSPPGTGADTQYF. The DNA for the CDR3 is TGCGCCAGCAGCCCTCCCGGGACAGGGGCAGATACGCAGTATTTT.

The chain combines TRBV6-4 with TRBJ1-4; a possible D gene is TRBD1 (5 bases). The V and J ends lost 4 bases and 4 bases respectively, with 10 bases between them. The CDR3 covers 14 residues. CDR1 MRHNA and CDR2 SNTAGT come from the germline V gene. The CDR3 nucleotides read TGTGCCAGCAGTGTGAGGGGATTTAATGAAAAACTGTTTTTT. Its translation is CASSVRGFNEKLFF.

V and J are TRBV10-2 and TRBJ2-1; no clear D. V gave up 0 bases and J gave up 6 bases, with 9 bases separating them. The CDR3 spans 14 residues. The V gene's germline CDR1 is WSHSY and CDR2 SAAADI. The CDR3 coding sequence is TGCGCCAGCAGTGAGTCGAGGAAGGGCAATGAGCAGTTCTTC. Amino acid sequence: CASSESRKGNEQFF.

This clone was detected once. This sequence joins TRBV28 and TRBJ2-7; the D is unclear. Germline V gene data show CDR1 as MDHEN and CDR2 as SYDVKM. The length of the CDR3 is 13 residues. The V end was cut by 5 bases, the J end by 1 base, with 9 bases between. CDR3 amino acids: CASSEDNSYEQYF. CDR3 sequence (DNA): TGTGCCAGCAGTGAAGACAATTCCTACGAGCAGTACTTC.

Notes on this clone: The sample has other DNA sequences that encode this CDR3 too. The chain uses TRBV27 and TRBJ2-7; a possible D gene is TRBD1 (5 bases). V lost 5 bases to trimming and J lost 2 bases, with 10 bases between them. Germline V gene sequence: CDR1 MNHEY, CDR2 SMNVEV (reference sequence). CDR3 length equals 13 residues. This CDR3 is CASSLTGTYEQYF. The CDR3 nucleotides are TGTGCCAGCAGTCTTACAGGTACCTACGAGCAGTACTTC.

On this clone itself: At one end the junction does not follow the germline gene, possibly because of a read error. The chain recombines TRBV7-9 with TRBJ2-1, with TRBD2 matching 10 bases. Germline V CDR1 and CDR2: SEHNR, FQNEAQ (reference sequence). The CDR3 totals 14 residues. The CDR3 reads CASTLLAGYNEQFF. The CDR3, as DNA: TGTGCCAGCACCTTACTAGCGGGATACAATGAGCAGTTCTTC.

A word on this clone: The identical CDR3 is also encoded by other nucleotide sequences in the sample. The rearrangement uses TRBV14 and TRBJ2-7; 7 nucleotides line up with TRBD1. The CDR3 extends over 15 amino acids. The V segment lost 0 bases and the J segment 2 bases; nucleotides outside the gene matches: 4. Germline CDR1 is SGHDN and CDR2 is FVKESK. CDR3 amino acids: CASSQDRQGAYEQYF. The CDR3 coding sequence is TGTGCCAGCAGCCAAGATCGGCAGGGGGCCTACGAGCAGTACTTC.